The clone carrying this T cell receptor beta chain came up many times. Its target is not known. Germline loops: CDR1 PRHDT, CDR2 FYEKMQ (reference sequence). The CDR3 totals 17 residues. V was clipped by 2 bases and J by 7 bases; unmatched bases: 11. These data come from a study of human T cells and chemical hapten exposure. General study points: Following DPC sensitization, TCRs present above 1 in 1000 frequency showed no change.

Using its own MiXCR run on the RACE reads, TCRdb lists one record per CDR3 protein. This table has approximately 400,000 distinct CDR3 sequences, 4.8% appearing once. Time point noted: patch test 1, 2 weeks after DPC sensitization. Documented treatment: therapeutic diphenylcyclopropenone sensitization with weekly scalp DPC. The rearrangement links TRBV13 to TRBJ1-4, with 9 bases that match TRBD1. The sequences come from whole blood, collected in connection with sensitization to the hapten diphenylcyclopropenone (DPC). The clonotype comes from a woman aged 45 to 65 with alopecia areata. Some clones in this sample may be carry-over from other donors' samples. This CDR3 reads CASSLRPDRGRSEKLFF. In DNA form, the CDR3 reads TGTGCCAGCAGCTTACGTCCGGACAGGGGCAGGAGTGAAAAACTGTTTTTT.